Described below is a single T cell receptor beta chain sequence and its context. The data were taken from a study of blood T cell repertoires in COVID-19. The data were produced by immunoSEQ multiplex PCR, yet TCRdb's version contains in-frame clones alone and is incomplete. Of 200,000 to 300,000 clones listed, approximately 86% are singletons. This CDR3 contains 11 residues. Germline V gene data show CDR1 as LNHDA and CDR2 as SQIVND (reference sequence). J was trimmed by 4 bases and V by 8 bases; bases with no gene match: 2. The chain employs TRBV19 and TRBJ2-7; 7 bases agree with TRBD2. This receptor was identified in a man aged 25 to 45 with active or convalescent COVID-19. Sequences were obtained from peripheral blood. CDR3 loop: CASGEGYEQYF. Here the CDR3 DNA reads TGTGCCAGTGGGGAGGGGTACGAGCAGTACTTC. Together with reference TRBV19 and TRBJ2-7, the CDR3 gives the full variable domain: DGGITQSPKYLFRKEGQNVTLSCEQNLNHDAMYWYRQDPGQGLRLIYYSQIVNDFQKGDIAEGYSVSREKKESFPLTVTSAQKNPTAFYLCASGEGYEQYFGPGTRLTVT.